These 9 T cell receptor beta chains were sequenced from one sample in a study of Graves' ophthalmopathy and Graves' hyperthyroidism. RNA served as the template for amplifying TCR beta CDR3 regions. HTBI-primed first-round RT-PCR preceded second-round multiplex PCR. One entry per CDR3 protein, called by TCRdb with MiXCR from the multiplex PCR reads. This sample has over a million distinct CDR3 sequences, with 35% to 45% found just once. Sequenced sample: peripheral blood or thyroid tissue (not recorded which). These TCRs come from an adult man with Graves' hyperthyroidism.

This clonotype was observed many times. CDR3 in amino acids: CASSPGTGVWEQYF. For the CDR3, the DNA is TGTGCCAGCAGCCCAGGGACAGGGGTCTGGGAGCAGTACTTC. V usage is TRBV7-8 and J usage is TRBJ2-7; 10 bases agree with TRBD1. The CDR3 contains 14 residues. After removal of 5 bases from V and 7 bases from J, the junction contained 8 bases not matched to a gene. Germline V lookup: CDR1 SGHVS, CDR2 FQNEAQ. Together with reference TRBV7-8 and TRBJ2-7, the CDR3 gives the full variable domain: GAGVSQSPRYKVAKRGQDVALRCDPISGHVSLFWYQQALGQGPEFLTYFQNEAQLDKSGLPSDRFFAERPEGSVSTLKIQRTQQEDSAVYLCASSPGTGVWEQYFGPGTRLTVT.

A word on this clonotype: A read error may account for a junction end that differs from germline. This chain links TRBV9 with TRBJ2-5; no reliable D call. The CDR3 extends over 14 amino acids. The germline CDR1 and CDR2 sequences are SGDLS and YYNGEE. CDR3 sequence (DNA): TGTGCCAGCACCGTAGACTGGGAACAAGAGACCCAGTACTTC. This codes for CASTVDWEQETQYF.

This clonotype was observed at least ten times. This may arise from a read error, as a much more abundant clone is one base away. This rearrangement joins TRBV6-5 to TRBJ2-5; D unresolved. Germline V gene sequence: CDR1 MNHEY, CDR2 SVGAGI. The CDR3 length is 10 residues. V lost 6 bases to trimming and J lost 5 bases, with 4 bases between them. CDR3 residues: CASRTETQYF. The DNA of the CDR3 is TGTGCCAGCAGGACGGAGACCCAGTACTTC.

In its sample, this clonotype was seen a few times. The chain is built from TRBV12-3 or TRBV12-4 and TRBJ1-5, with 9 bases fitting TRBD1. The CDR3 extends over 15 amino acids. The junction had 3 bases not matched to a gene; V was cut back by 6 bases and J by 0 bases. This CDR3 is CASRDRGLSNQPQHF. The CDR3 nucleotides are TGTGCCAGCAGGGACAGGGGCCTTAGCAATCAGCCCCAGCATTTT.

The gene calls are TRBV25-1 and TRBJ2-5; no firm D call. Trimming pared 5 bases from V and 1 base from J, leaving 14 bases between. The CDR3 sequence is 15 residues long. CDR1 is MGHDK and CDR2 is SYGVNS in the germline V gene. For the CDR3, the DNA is TGTGCCAGCAGTTTAGAAGGGCGTATCCAAGAGACCCAGTACTTC. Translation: CASSLEGRIQETQYF.

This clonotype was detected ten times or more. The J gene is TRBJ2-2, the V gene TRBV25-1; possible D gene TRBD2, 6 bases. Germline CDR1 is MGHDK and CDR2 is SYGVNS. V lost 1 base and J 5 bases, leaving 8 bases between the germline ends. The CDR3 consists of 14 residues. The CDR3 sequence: CASSEWGETGELFF. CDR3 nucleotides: TGTGCCAGCAGTGAATGGGGGGAAACCGGGGAGCTGTTTTTT.

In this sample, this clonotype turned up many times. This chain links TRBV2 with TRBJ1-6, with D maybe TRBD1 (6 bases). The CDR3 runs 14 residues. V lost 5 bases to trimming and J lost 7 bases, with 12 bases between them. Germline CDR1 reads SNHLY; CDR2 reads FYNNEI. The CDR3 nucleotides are TGTGCCAGCAGTCTGCGACAGGAAAATTCACCCCTCCACTTT. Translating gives CASSLRQENSPLHF.

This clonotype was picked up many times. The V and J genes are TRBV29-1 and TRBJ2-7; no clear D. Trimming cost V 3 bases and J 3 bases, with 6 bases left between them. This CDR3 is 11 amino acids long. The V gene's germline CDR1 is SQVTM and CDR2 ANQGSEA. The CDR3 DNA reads TGCAGCGTTGACGTGGACTACGAGCAGTACTTC. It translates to CSVDVDYEQYF.

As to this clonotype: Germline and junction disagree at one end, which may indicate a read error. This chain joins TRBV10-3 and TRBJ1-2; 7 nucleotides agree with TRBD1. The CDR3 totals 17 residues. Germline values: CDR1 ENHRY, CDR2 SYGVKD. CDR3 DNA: TGTGCCAGCAGTTACTCGAGTAACAGGGGTGATTCCTATGGCTACACCTTC. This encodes CASSYSSNRGDSYGYTF.